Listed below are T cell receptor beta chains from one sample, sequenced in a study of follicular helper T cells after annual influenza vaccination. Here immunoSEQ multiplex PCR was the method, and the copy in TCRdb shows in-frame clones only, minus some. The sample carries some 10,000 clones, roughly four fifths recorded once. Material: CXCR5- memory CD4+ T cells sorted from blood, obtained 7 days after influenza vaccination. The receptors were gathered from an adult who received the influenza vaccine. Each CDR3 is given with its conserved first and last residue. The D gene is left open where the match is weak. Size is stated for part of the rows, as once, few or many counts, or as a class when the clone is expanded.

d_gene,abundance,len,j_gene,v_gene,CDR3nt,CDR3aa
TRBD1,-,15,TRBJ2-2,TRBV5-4,TGTGCCAGCAGCTTGGCGGGACAGGGTACCGGGGAGCTGTTTTTT,CASSLAGQGTGELFF
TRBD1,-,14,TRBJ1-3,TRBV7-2,TGTGCCAGCAGCTTAAGGGGGCATGGAAACACCATATATTTT,CASSLRGHGNTIYF
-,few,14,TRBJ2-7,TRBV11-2,TGTGCCAGCAGCTTAGAAATGATCTCCTACGAGCAGTACTTC,CASSLEMISYEQYF
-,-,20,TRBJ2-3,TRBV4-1,TGCGCCAGCAGCCAAGACTCCCCAAGATTCAGGGGGGGGTTCACAGATACGCAGTATTTT,CASSQDSPRFRGGFTDTQYF
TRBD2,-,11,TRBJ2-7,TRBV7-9,TGTGCCAGCAGCACGGGGGGCGAGCAGTACTTC,CASSTGGEQYF
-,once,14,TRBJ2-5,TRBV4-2,TGTGCCAGCAGCTCCACAGGTGGGCAAGAGACCCAGTACTTC,CASSSTGGQETQYF
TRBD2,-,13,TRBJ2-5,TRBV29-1,TGCAGCGTTGAGGCGGGAGCCCAAGAGACCCAGTACTTC,CSVEAGAQETQYF
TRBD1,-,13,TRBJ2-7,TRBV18,TGTGCCAGCTCACCAAACAGGGGGGACGAGCAGTACTTC,CASSPNRGDEQYF
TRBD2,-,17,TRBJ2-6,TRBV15,TGTGCCACCAGCAGAGCCCTAGCGGACTCTGGGGCCAACGTCCTGACTTTC,CATSRALADSGANVLTF
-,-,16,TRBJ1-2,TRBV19,TGTGCCAGTAGTATAGATTTGGGGACTGATAACTATGGCTACACCTTC,CASSIDLGTDNYGYTF
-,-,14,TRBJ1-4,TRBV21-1,TGTGCCAGCAGCATTGGCCAGGGTGACGAAAAACTGTTTTTT,CASSIGQGDEKLFF
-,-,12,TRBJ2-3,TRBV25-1,TGTGCCAGCAGCCTGGCCGGGGAGTCGCAGTATTTT,CASSLAGESQYF
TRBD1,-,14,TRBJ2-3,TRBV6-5,TGTGCCAGCAGTGACAGGGTTACGACAGATACGCAGTATTTT,CASSDRVTTDTQYF
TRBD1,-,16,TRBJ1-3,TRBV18,TGTGCCAGCTCGTCCCTACAGGGGGCACTTGGAAACACCATATATTTT,CASSSLQGALGNTIYF
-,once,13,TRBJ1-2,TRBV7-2,TGTGCCAGCAGCTCCAACTACCTCTATGGCTACACCTTC,CASSSNYLYGYTF
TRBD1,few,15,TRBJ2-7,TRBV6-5,TGTGCCAGCAGTTACTCGAGGCAGGGGGCAGGCGAGCAGTACTTC,CASSYSRQGAGEQYF
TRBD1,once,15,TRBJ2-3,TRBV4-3,TGCGCCAGCAGCCAAGAGAGGGGGCGCACAGATACGCAGTATTTT,CASSQERGRTDTQYF
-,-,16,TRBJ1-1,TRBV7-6,TGTGCCAGCAGCTTATCCCCCACAGGGATTTACACTGAAGCTTTCTTT,CASSLSPTGIYTEAFF